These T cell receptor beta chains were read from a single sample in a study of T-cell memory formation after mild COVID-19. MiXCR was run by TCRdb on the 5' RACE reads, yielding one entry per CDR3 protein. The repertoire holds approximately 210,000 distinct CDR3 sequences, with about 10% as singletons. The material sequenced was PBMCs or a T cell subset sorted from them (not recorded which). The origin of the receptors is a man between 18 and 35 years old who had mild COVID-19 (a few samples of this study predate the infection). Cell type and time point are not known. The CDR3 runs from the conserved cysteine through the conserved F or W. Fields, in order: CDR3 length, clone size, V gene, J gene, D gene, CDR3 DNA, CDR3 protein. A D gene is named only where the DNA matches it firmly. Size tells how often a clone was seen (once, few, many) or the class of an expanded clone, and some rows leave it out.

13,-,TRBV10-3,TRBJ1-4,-,TGTGCCATCAGGCAGACAATTCGGGAAAAACTGTTTTTT,CAIRQTIREKLFF
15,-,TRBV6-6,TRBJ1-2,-,TGTGCCAGCAGCTCAGAGGATAAGGGAAACTATGGCTACACCTTC,CASSSEDKGNYGYTF
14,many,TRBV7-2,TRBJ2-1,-,TGTGCCAGCAACCCTAGGTTGGGGCAGGATGAGCAGTTCTTC,CASNPRLGQDEQFF
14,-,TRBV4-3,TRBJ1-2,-,TGCGCCAGCAGCCAAGATTTCGGGGCTGGCGGCTACACCTTC,CASSQDFGAGGYTF
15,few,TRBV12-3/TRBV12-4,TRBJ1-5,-,TGTGCCAGCAGTGATCAGGGGTCAGCTAATCAGCCCCAGCATTTT,CASSDQGSANQPQHF
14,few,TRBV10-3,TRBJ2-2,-,TGTGCCATCAGGGGGACCCCCGACACCGGGGAGCTGTTTTTT,CAIRGTPDTGELFF
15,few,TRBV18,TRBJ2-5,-,TGTGCCAGCTCACCCGACCGACAGATTCAAGAGACCCAGTACTTC,CASSPDRQIQETQYF
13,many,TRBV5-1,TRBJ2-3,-,TGCGCCAGCAGCTCCAACGCTCAGGATACGCAGTATTTT,CASSSNAQDTQYF
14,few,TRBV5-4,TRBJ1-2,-,TGTGCCAGCAGCTTGGTTAGGGAGGACTATGGCTACACCTTC,CASSLVREDYGYTF
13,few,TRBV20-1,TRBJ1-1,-,TGCAGTGCCGTGGGACGGATGAACACTGAAGCTTTCTTT,CSAVGRMNTEAFF
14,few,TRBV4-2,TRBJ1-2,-,TGTGCCAGCAGCCAAGTGCCAGATAACTATGGCTACACCTTC,CASSQVPDNYGYTF
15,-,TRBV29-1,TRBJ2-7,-,TGCAGCGTTGAAGTGGACAGTAAGGCTTCCTACGAGCAGTACTTC,CSVEVDSKASYEQYF
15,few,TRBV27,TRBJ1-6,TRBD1,TGTGCCAGCAGTTCACCGGGACAGGGTAATTCACCCCTCCACTTT,CASSSPGQGNSPLHF
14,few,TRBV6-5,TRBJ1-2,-,TGTGCCAGCAGTTACTTAGAGGGTAGCTATGGCTACACCTTC,CASSYLEGSYGYTF
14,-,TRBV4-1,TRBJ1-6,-,TGCGCCAGCAGCCAAGAGGCAGGGGAGCGGCCCCTCCACTTT,CASSQEAGERPLHF
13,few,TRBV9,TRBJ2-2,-,TGTGCCAGCAGCGTAGCCCCGATCGGGGAGCTGTTTTTT,CASSVAPIGELFF
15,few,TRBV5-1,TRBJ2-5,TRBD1,TGCGCCAGCAGCGGGACAGGCCAAGCTCAAGAGACCCAGTACTTC,CASSGTGQAQETQYF
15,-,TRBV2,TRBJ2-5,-,TGTGCCAGCAGTGTCACATACGGGGGCACGGAGACCCAGTACTTC,CASSVTYGGTETQYF
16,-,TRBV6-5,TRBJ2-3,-,TGTGCCAGCAGTTATCGGGCAGGGTGGGACACAGATACGCAGTATTTT,CASSYRAGWDTDTQYF
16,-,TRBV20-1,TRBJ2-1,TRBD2,TGCAGTGCCCACGGGACTAGCGGGGCGTACTACAATGAGCAGTTCTTC,CSAHGTSGAYYNEQFF
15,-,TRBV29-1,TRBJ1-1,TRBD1,TGCAGCGTTGGGAACAGGGGGCACCCTTTGGCTGAAGCTTTCTTT,CSVGNRGHPLAEAFF
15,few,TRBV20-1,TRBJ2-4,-,TGCAGTGCCCGGGGCCCGCCATTTTCCAAAAACATTCAGTACTTC,CSARGPPFSKNIQYF
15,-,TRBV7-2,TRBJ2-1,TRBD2,TGTGCCAGCAGCCGAGGACTAGCGGGGAACAATGAGCAGTTCTTC,CASSRGLAGNNEQFF
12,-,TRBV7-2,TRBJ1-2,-,TGTGCCAGCAGCTTAATAAACACTCCTCCTCACTTC,CASSLINTPPHF
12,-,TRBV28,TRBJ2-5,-,TGTGCCAGCAGTGGGGTTTCTGAGACCCAGTACTTC,CASSGVSETQYF
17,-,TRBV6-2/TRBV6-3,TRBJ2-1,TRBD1,TGTGCCAGCAGTGACCCAGGGGGCCGGGGATCCTACAATGAGCAGTTCTTC,CASSDPGGRGSYNEQFF
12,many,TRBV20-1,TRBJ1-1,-,TGCAGTGCTTACGACAGGCACACTGAAGCTTTCTTT,CSAYDRHTEAFF
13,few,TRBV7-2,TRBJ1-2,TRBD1,TGTGCCAGCACCACCGGGACAGGGTATGGCTACACCTTC,CASTTGTGYGYTF
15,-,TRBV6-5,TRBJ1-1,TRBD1,TGTGCCAGCAGTTACTCGGGACAGGGGGCGACTGAAGCTTTCTTT,CASSYSGQGATEAFF
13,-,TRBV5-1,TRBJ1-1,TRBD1,TGCGCCAGCAGCATACAGGGGTACACTGAAGCTTTCTTT,CASSIQGYTEAFF
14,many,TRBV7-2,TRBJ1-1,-,TGTGCCAGCAGCTTAGATTACCAGAACACTGAAGCTTTCTTT,CASSLDYQNTEAFF
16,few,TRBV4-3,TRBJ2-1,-,TGCGCCAGCAGCCAAGATACCTACAACTCCTACAATGAGCAGTTCTTC,CASSQDTYNSYNEQFF
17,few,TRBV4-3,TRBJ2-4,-,TGCGCCAGCAGCCAAGAGGCACCAGATTCGGGCTTAAACATTCAGTACTTC,CASSQEAPDSGLNIQYF
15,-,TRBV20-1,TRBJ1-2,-,TGCAGTGCTAGAGGCCCCTTGGCAGCCTACTATGGCTACACCTTC,CSARGPLAAYYGYTF
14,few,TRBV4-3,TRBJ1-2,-,TGCGCCAGCAGCCAGGCCCAACAGGGAGGGACCTACACCTTC,CASSQAQQGGTYTF
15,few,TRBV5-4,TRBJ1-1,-,TGTGCCAGCAGCCCGAGTACAGGGAGGTTCACTGAAGCTTTCTTT,CASSPSTGRFTEAFF
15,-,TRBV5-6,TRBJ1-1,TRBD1,TGTGCCAGCAGCTTGGTGGTAGGGGGCTACACTAAAGCTTTCTTT,CASSLVVGGYTKAFF
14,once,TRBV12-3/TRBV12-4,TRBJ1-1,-,TGTGCCAGCACTATCAAGGGGTTGAAAACTGAAGCTTTCTTT,CASTIKGLKTEAFF
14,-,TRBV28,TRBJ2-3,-,TGTGCCAGCAGTCCTCGGCAGGGGACAGATACGCAGTATTTT,CASSPRQGTDTQYF
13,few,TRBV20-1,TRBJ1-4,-,TGCAGTGCTAGTTATGGGGGTGAGGAAAAACTGTTTTTT,CSASYGGEEKLFF
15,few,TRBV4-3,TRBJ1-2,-,TGCGCCAGCAGCCAAGACCCGCCTTTTATCTATGGCTACACCTTC,CASSQDPPFIYGYTF
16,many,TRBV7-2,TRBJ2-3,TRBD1,TGTGCCAGCAGCTTAGGGGGACAGGGGAGCACAGATACGCAGTATTTT,CASSLGGQGSTDTQYF
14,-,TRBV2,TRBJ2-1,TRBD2,TGTGCCAGCATGCCGGGACTAGTCTACAATGAGCAGTTCTTC,CASMPGLVYNEQFF
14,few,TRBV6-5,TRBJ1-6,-,TGTGCCAGCAGTTACGGGGCTCATACGCGACCCCTCCACTTT,CASSYGAHTRPLHF
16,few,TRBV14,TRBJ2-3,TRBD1,TGTGCCAGCAGCCAAGAGGACAGGGCTGCCACAGATACGCAGTATTTT,CASSQEDRAATDTQYF
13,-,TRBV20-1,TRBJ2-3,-,TGCAGTGCTAGAGATTCAAGGGCTAATACGCAGTATTTT,CSARDSRANTQYF
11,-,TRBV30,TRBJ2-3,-,TGTGCCTGGAGTGTACTGAATACGCAGTATTTT,CAWSVLNTQYF
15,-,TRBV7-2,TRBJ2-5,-,TGTGCCAGCAGCTTGGTTTTGGGGCAGGGTAAGGCCCAGTACTTC,CASSLVLGQGKAQYF